These 5 T cell receptor beta chains were all obtained from the same sample, sequenced in a study of neurological immune-mediated disorders. TCRdb recomputed calls from the 5' RACE reads with MiXCR, one row per CDR3 protein. The sample contains tens of thousands of distinct CDR3 sequences, roughly 15% of which appear only once. What was sequenced was PBMCs. The origin of the receptors is a woman aged 45-59 years in good health.

This clonotype appeared many times. The genes are TRBV11-1 and TRBJ2-6; D ambiguous. Trimming shortened V by 2 bases and J by 2 bases, and 13 bases separated the two germline ends. The CDR3 spans 17 residues. Germline V gene lookup returns CDR1 SGHAT and CDR2 FQDESV (reference sequence). The CDR3 region has the DNA TGTGCCAGCAGCTTACGACGCGACTCCCCTGGGGCCAACGTCCTGACTTTC. Protein: CASSLRRDSPGANVLTF.

This clonotype was observed many times. This chain joins TRBV10-3 and TRBJ1-1, with D uncertain. Between the trimmed V and J ends, which lost 4 bases and 0 bases, there was a span of 3 bases. The CDR3 runs 12 residues. Germline V gene sequence: CDR1 ENHRY, CDR2 SYGVKD. CDR3 in amino acids: CAISGLNTEAFF. The CDR3 region has the DNA TGTGCCATCAGTGGTTTGAACACTGAAGCTTTCTTT.

The sample holds many counts of this clonotype. The rearrangement joins TRBV25-1 to TRBJ2-3; maybe TRBD2 (7 bases). The ends were cut back, 1 base at V and 3 bases at J, with 14 bases in the middle. Looked up from germline, CDR1 is MGHDK and CDR2 is SYGVNS. CDR3 length: 16 amino acids. The CDR3 bases are TGTGCCAGCAGTGAATTTGTCGGGGGGCCTACAGATACGCAGTATTTT. It encodes CASSEFVGGPTDTQYF.

With respect to this clonotype: A read error may be the cause here, since a much bigger clone is one base away. The chain joins TRBV5-1 to TRBJ1-1; no clear D gene. V lost 4 bases and J lost 1, with 14 bases in between. CDR3 size: 15 residues. Germline values: CDR1 SGHRS, CDR2 YFSETQ. CDR3 sequence (DNA): TGCGCCAGCAGCAACGATGGAGAGGGGAACACTGAAGCTTTCTTT. Its protein product is CASSNDGEGNTEAFF.

This clonotype was detected ten times or more. J is TRBJ2-7 and V is TRBV20-1; 7 positions agree with TRBD1. The germline CDR1 and CDR2 sequences are DFQATT and SNEGSKA (reference sequence). There are 13 residues in the CDR3. V trimming: 6 bases; J trimming: 5 bases; junction bases outside the gene matches: 10. DNA of the CDR3: TGCAGTGCCCCAGGGACAGTGGGGGACGAGCAGTACTTC. Its translation is CSAPGTVGDEQYF.